The following is a T cell receptor (beta chain) sequence with its context. Its antigen remains unknown. Only one base separates this from a far larger clonotype, so it likely reflects a read error. The method was immunoSEQ multiplex PCR; TCRdb's version includes in-frame clones alone and lacks a portion of them. The sample carries some 630,000 clones, around 72% recorded once. These data come from a study of shared clonotypes between healthy human individuals. Study-wide results and caveats: Among non-shared clonotypes, generation probabilities were lower than among those shared by all four donors. Enrolling few donors narrowed the genetic and exposure-history diversity that was represented.

Germline-derived CDR1 and CDR2 are MGHRA and YSYEKL. This CDR3 is built from 15 residues. V lost 1 base, J lost 11 bases, and 20 bases lay in between. The chain couples TRBV4-1 to TRBJ1-1; tentative D call: TRBD1 (6 bases). This receptor was taken from a woman aged 30 to 39 in good health. The sample consisted of memory CD4+ T cells sorted from blood. The subset: CD45RA-negative fraction. DNA of the CDR3: TGCGCCAGCAGCCAAGTGGTGGGGTTACAGGGATGGGCTTTCTTT. Its protein product is CASSQVVGLQGWAFF.